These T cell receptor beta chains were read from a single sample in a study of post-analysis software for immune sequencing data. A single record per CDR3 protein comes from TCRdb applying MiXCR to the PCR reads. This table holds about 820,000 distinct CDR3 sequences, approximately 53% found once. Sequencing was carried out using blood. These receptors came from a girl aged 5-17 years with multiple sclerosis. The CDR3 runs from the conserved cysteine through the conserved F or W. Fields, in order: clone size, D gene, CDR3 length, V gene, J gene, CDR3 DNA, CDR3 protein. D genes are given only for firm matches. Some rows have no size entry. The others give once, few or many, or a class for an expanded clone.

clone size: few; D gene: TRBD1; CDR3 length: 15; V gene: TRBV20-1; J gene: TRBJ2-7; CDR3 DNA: TGCAGTGCTAGAGATTTGTTACAGGGGCAGGGCGAGCAGTACTTC; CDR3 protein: CSARDLLQGQGEQYF
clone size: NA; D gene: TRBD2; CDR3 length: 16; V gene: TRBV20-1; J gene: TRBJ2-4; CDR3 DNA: TGCAGTGCTAGTGCAGATAGCGGGAGGGCCCAAAACATTCAGTACTTC; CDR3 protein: CSASADSGRAQNIQYF
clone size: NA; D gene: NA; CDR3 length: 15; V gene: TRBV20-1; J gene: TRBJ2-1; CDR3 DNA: TGCAGTGCTAGAGCGGTACAGGGAACACACAATGAGCAGTTCTTC; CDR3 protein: CSARAVQGTHNEQFF
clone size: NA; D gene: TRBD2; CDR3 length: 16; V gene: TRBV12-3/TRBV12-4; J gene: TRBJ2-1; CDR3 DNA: TGTGCCAGCAGTCTCATGACTAGCGGGAGGGTCAATGAGCAGTTCTTC; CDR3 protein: CASSLMTSGRVNEQFF
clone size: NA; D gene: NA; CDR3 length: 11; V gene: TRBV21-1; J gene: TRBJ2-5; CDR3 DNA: TGTGCCAGCACCTACCTGGGTGGGCAGTACTTC; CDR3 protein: CASTYLGGQYF
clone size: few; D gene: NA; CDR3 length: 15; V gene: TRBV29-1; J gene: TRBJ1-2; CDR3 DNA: TGCAGCGTTGTACCGCTCCTCATCGGAAATCATGGCTACACCTTC; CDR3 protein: CSVVPLLIGNHGYTF
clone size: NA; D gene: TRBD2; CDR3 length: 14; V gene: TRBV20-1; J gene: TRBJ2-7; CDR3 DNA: TGCAGTGCTAGGAGCGGGGGACCATCCTCCGAGCAGTACTTC; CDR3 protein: CSARSGGPSSEQYF
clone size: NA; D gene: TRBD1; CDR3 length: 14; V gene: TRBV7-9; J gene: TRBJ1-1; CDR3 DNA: TGTGCCAGCAGCTTGGGACAGTGGACCACTGAAGCTTTCTTT; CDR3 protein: CASSLGQWTTEAFF
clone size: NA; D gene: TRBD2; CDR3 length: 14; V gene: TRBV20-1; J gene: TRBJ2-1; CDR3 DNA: TGCAGTGCTAGACGAGCGGGGGGTTTCAATGAGCAGTTCTTC; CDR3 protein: CSARRAGGFNEQFF
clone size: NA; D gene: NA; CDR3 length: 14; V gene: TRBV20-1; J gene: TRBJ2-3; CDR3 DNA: TGCAGTGCTTTTCGGACAGAGAGCACAGATACGCAGTATTTT; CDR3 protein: CSAFRTESTDTQYF
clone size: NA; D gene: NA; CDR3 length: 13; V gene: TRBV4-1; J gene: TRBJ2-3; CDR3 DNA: TGCGCCAGCAGCCAAGAGGTTCCAGATACGCAGTATTTT; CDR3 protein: CASSQEVPDTQYF
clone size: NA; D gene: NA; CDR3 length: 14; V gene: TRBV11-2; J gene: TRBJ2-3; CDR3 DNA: TGTGCCAGCAGCCCCCTTGGGATCAGGGATACGCAGTATTTT; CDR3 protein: CASSPLGIRDTQYF
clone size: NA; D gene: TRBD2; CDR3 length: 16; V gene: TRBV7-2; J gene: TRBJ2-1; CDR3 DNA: TGTGCCAGCAGCCTGGTCGGGACTAGCGGGAACAATGAGCAGTTCTTC; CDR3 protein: CASSLVGTSGNNEQFF
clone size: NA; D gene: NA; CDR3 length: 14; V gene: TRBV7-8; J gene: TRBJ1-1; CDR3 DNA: TGTGCCAGCACCCACCCCGAACTGAACACTGAAGCTTTCTTT; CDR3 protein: CASTHPELNTEAFF
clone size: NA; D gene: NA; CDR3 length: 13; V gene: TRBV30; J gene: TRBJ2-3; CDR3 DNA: TGTGCCTGGAGGGGAGAGCCTCCGGATACGCAGTATTTT; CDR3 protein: CAWRGEPPDTQYF
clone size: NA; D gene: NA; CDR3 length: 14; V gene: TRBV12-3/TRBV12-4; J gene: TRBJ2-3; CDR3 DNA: TGTGCCAGCAAGCAGTCCGGGAGAACAGATACGCAGTATTTT; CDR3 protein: CASKQSGRTDTQYF
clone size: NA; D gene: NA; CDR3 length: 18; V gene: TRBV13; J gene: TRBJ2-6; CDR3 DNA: TGTGCCAGCAGCTTTGGGGTGGGGGCCCTCTCTGGGGCCAACGTCCTGACTTTC; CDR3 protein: CASSFGVGALSGANVLTF
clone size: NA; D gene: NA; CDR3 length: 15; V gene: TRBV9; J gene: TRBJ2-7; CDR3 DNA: TGTGCCAGCAGCGTAGAGTTCCAGAGGTCCGACGAGCAGTACTTC; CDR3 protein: CASSVEFQRSDEQYF
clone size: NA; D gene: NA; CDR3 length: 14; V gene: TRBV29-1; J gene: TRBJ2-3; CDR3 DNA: TGCAGCGTTGAAACTAGGGGCCGCACAGATACGCAGTATTTT; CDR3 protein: CSVETRGRTDTQYF
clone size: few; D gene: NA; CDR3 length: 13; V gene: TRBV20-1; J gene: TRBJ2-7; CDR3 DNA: TGCAGTGCTAGTGGTGGGAGGCCATACGAGCAGTACTTC; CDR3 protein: CSASGGRPYEQYF
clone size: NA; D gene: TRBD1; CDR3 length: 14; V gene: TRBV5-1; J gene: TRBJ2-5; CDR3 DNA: TGCGCCAGCAGCTCACAGGGACAGCAAGAGACCCAGTACTTC; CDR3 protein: CASSSQGQQETQYF
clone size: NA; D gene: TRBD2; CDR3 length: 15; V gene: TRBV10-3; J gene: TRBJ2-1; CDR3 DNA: TGTGCCATCAGTGAGTCGTCGGGGACTAACAATGAGCAGTTCTTC; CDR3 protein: CAISESSGTNNEQFF
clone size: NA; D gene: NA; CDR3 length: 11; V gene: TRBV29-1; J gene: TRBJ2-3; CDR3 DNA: TGCAGCGGGGGTAGCACAGATACGCAGTATTTT; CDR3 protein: CSGGSTDTQYF
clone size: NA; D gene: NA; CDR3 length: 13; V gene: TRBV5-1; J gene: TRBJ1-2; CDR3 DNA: TGCGCCAGCAGCTTCGGGGTGAGATATGGCTACACCTTC; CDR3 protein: CASSFGVRYGYTF
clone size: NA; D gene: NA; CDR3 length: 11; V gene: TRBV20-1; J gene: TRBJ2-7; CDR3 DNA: TGCAGTGCGGACCAGCGGGACGAGCAGTACTTC; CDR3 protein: CSADQRDEQYF
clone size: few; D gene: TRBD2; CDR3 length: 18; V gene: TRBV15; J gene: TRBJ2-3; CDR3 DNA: TGTGCCACCAGCAGAGTATTGCTAGCGGGGACTAGCACAGATACGCAGTATTTT; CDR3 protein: CATSRVLLAGTSTDTQYF
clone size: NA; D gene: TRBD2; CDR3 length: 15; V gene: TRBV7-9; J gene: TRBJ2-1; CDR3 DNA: TGTGCCAGCAGTTTCACCGGGACTAGGGTTAATGAGCAGTTCTTC; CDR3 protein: CASSFTGTRVNEQFF
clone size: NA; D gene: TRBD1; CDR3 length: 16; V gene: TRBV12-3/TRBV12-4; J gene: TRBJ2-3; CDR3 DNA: TGTGCCAGCAAACTCGGGACAGGGGTCCCCTTGGATACGCAGTATTTT; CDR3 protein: CASKLGTGVPLDTQYF
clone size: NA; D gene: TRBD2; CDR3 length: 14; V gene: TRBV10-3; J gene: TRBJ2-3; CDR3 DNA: TGTGCCATCACCGGGACTAGCTCAGGAGATACGCAGTATTTT; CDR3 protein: CAITGTSSGDTQYF
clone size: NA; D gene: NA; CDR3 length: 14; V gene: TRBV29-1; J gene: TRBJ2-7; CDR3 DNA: TGCAGCGTTGACGCCGGGACCGCCTCCTACGAGCAGTACTTC; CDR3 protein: CSVDAGTASYEQYF
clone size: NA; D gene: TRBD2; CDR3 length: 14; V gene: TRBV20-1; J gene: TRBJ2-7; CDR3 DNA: TGCAGTGCTCGCCTAAGCGGGACCACCGACGAGCAGTACTTC; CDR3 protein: CSARLSGTTDEQYF
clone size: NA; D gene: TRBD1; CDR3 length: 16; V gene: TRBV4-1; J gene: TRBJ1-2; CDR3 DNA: TGCGCCAGCAGCCAAGAACGGGACAGGTCGTTTCGGGGCTACACCTTC; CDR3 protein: CASSQERDRSFRGYTF